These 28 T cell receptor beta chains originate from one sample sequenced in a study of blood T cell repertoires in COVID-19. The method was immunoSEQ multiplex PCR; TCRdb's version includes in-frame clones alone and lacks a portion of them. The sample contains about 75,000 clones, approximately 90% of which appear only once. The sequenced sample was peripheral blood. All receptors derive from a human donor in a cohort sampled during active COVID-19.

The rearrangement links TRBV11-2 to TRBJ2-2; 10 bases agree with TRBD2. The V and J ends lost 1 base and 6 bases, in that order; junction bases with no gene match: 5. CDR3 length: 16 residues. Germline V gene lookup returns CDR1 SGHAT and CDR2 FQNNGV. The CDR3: CASSLVAAGGPGELFF. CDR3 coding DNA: TGTGCCAGCAGCTTAGTTGCAGCGGGGGGGCCCGGGGAGCTGTTTTTT.

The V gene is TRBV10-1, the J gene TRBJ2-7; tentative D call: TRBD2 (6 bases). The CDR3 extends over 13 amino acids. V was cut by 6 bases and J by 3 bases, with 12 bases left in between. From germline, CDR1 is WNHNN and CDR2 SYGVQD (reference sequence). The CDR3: CASSRDSIYEQYF. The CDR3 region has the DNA TGCGCCAGCAGCCGGGACTCAATCTACGAGCAGTACTTC.

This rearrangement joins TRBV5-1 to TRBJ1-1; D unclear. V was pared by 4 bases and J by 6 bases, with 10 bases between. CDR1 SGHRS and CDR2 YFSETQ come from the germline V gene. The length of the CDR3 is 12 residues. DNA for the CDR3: TGCGCCAGCAGCGATCAGGTCGCTGAAGCTTTCTTT. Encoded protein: CASSDQVAEAFF. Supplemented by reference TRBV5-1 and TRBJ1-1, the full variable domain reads KAGVTQTPRYLIKTRGQQVTLSCSPISGHRSVSWYQQTPGQGLQFLFEYFSETQRNKGNFPGRFSGRQFSNSRSEMNVSTLELGDSALYLCASSDQVAEAFFGQGTRLTVV.

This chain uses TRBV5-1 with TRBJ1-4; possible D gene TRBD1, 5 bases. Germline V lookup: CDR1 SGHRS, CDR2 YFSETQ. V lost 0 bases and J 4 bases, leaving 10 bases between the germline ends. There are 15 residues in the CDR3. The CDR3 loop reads CASSLAAGFNEKLFF. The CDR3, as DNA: TGCGCCAGCAGCTTGGCGGCAGGGTTTAATGAAAAACTGTTTTTT.

CDR3 in amino acids: CASSPPHRGGYTF. CDR3 coding DNA: TGTGCCAGCTCACCACCGCACAGAGGAGGATACACCTTC. The rearrangement links TRBV18 to TRBJ1-2; D not resolved. V was trimmed by 0 bases and J by 11 bases, leaving 13 bases between them. This CDR3 has 13 amino acids. Germline V lookup: CDR1 KGHSH, CDR2 LQKENI.

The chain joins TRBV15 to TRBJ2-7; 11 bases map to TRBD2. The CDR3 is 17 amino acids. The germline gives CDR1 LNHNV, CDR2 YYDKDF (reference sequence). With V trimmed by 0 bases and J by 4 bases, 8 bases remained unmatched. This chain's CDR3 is CATSRDITSGSRYEQYF. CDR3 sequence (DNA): TGTGCCACCAGCAGAGATATTACTAGCGGGAGTCGTTACGAGCAGTACTTC. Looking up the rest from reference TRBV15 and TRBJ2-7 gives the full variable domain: DAMVIQNPRYQVTQFGKPVTLSCSQTLNHNVMYWYQQKSSQAPKLLFHYYDKDFNNEADTPDNFQSRRPNTSFCFLDIRSPGLGDTAMYLCATSRDITSGSRYEQYFGPGTRLTVT.

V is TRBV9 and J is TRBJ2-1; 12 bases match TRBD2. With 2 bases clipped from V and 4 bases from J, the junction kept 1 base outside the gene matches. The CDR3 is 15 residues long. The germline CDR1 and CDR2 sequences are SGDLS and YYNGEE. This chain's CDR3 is CASSVTSGGYNEQFF. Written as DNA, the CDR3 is TGTGCCAGCAGCGTGACTAGCGGGGGTTACAATGAGCAGTTCTTC.

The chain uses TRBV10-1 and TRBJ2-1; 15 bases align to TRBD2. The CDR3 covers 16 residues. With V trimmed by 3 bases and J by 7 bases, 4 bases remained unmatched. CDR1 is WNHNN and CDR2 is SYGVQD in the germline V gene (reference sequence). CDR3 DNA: TGCGCCAGCAGTGACGGACTAGCGGGAGGGGATAATGAGCAGTTCTTC. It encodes CASSDGLAGGDNEQFF.

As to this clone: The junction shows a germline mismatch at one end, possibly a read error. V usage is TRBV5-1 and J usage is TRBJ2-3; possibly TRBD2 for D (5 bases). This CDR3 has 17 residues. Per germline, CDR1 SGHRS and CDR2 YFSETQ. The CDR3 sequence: CASNLAGWERRADTQYF. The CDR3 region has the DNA TGCGCCAGCAACTTGGCCGGTTGGGAGCGGCGCGCAGATACGCAGTATTTT.

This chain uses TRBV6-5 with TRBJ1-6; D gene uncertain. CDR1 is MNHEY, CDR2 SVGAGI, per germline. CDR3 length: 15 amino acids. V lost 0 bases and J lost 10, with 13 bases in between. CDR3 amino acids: CASSYSWERGSPLHF. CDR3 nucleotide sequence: TGTGCCAGCAGTTACTCTTGGGAAAGAGGGTCACCCCTCCACTTT.

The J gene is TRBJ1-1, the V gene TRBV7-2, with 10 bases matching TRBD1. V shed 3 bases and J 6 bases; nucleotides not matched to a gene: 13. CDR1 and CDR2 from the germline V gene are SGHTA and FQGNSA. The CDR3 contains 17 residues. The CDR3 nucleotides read TGTGCCAGCAGCTTTACCTCAACCGGGACAGGGGCTGCTGAAGCTTTCTTT. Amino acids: CASSFTSTGTGAAEAFF.

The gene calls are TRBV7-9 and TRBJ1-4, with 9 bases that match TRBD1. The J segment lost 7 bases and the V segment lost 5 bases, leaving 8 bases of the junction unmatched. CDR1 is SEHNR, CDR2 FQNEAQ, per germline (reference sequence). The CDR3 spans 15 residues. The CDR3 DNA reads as TGTGCCAGCAGCCCAATACAGGGGGCATTTGAAAAACTGTTTTTT. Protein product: CASSPIQGAFEKLFF.

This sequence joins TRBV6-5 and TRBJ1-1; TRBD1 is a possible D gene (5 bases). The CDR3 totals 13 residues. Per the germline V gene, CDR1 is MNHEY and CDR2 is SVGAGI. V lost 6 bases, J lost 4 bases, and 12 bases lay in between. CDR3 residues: CASRPLRVTEAFF. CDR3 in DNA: TGTGCCAGCAGACCACTCAGGGTCACTGAAGCTTTCTTT.

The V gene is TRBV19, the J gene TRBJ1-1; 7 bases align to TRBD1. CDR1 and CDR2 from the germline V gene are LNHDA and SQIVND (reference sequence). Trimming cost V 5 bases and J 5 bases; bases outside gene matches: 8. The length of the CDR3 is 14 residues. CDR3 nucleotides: TGTGCCAGTAGTTCGACAGGGTCTGGGACTGAAGCTTTCTTT. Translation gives CASSSTGSGTEAFF.

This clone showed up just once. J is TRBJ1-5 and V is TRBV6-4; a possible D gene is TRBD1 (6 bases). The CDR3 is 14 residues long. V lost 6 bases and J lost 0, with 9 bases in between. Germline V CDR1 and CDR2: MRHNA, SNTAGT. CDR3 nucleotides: TGTGCCAGCAGAGGACAGTATAGCAATCAGCCCCAGCATTTT. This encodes CASRGQYSNQPQHF.

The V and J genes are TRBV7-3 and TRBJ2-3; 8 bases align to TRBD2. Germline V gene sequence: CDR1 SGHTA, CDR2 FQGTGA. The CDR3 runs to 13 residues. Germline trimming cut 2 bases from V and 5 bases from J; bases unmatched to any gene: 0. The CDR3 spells CASSLLAGDTQYF. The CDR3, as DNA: TGTGCCAGCAGCTTACTAGCGGGAGATACGCAGTATTTT.

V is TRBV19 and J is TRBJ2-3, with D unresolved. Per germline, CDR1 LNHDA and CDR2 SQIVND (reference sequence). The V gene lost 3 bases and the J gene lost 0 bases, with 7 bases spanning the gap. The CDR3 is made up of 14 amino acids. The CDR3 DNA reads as TGTGCCAGTAGTATGTCCCGGAGCACAGATACGCAGTATTTT. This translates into CASSMSRSTDTQYF.

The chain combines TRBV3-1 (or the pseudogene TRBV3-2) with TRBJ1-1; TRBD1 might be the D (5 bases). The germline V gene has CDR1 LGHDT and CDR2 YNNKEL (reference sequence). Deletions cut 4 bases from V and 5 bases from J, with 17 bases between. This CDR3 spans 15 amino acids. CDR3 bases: TGTGCCAGCAGCCCCCGTGGGCAGGGAAAGACTGAAGCTTTCTTT. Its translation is CASSPRGQGKTEAFF.

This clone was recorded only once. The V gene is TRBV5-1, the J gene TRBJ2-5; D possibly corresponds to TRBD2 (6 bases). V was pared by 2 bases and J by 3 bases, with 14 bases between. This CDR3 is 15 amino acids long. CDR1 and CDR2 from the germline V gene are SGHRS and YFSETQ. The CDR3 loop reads CASSFRGTGEETQYF. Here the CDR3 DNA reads TGCGCCAGCAGCTTTCGGGGGACGGGGGAAGAGACCCAGTACTTC.

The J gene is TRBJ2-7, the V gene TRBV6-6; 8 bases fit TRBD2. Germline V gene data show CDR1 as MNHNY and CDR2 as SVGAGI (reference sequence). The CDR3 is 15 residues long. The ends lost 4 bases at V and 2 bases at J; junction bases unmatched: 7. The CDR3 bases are TGTGCCAGCAGTTCCCCGGGACTAGGACCCTACGAGCAGTACTTC. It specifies CASSSPGLGPYEQYF.

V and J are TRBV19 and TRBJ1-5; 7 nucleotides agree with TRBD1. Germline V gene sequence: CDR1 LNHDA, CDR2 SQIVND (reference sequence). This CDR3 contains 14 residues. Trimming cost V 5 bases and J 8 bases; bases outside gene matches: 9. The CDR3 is CASSQGGNGEPQHF. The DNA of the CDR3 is TGTGCCAGTAGTCAGGGGGGAAATGGAGAGCCCCAGCATTTT. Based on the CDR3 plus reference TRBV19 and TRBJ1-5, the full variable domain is DGGITQSPKYLFRKEGQNVTLSCEQNLNHDAMYWYRQDPGQGLRLIYYSQIVNDFQKGDIAEGYSVSREKKESFPLTVTSAQKNPTAFYLCASSQGGNGEPQHFGDGTRLSIL.

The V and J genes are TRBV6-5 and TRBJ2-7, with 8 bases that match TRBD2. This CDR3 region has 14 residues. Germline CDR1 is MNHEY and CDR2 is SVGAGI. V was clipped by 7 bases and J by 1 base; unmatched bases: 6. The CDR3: CASKSGGLSYEQYF. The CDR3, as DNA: TGTGCCAGCAAAAGCGGGGGACTTTCCTACGAGCAGTACTTC.

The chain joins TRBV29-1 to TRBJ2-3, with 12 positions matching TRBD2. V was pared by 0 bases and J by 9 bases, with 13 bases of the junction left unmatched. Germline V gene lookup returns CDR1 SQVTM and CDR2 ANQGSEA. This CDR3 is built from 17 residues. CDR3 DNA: TGCAGCGTTGAAGATGGAGGACTAGCGGGGCCCCCCAGGACGCAGTATTTT. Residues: CSVEDGGLAGPPRTQYF.

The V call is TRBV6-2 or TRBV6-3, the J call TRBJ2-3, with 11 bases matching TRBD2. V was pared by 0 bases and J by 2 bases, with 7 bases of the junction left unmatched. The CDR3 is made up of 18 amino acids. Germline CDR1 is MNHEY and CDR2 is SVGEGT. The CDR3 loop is CASSYSASGGYPTDTQYF. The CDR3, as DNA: TGTGCCAGCAGTTACTCGGCTAGCGGGGGGTATCCCACAGATACGCAGTATTTT.

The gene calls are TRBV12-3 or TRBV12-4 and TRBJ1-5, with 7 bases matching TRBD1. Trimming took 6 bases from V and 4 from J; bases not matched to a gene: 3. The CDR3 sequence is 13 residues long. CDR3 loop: CASSKTGNQPQHF. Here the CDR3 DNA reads TGTGCCAGCAGCAAGACAGGGAATCAGCCCCAGCATTTT.

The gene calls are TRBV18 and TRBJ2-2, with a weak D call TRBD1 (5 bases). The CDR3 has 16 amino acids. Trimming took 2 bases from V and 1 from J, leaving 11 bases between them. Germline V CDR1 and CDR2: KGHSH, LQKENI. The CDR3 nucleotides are TGTGCCAGCTCACCATCAGCTCAGGGGAACACCGGGGAGCTGTTTTTT. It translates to CASSPSAQGNTGELFF.

CDR3 amino acids: CASSRAGHSNYEQYF. Written as DNA, the CDR3 is TGTGCCAGTAGTAGAGCCGGACATTCGAACTACGAGCAGTACTTC. The rearrangement uses TRBV19 and TRBJ2-7; a weak D match, TRBD1 (5 bases). Germline CDR1 and CDR2: LNHDA and SQIVND (reference sequence). V was shortened by 4 bases and J by 3 bases, with 16 bases between the two germline ends. This CDR3 has 15 residues.

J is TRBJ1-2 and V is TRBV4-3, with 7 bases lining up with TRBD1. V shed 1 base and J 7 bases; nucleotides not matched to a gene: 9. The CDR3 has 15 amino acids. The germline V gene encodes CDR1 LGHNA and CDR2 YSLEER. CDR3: CASSQVRQGGGGYTF. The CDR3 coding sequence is TGCGCCAGCAGCCAAGTCCGACAGGGAGGTGGTGGCTACACCTTC.